Reported below is one T cell receptor (beta chain). J lost 1 base, V lost 6 bases, and 17 bases had no gene match. In germline, CDR1 is SGHDN, CDR2 FVKESK. The CDR3 runs 18 residues. This entry belongs to a study of blood T cell repertoires in COVID-19. Study overall: From the United States, Italy and Spain came samples of acute and convalescent COVID-19. Nucleic acid was either cDNA or gDNA, and it came from T cells, B-cell-depleted T cells, or PBMCs.

Methods used by the authors: From reference gene primer amplification, estimates of nucleated cell counts were derived. Sequencing used immunoSEQ multiplex PCR; TCRdb keeps in-frame clones, though not all of them. The DNA was the basis for D and trimming; V, J and clone size are from that table. This repertoire shows some 19,000 clones, about 86% found once; its top ten account for 17%. Sequencing was carried out using peripheral blood. The chain is built from TRBV14 and TRBJ1-2; TRBD1 aligns across 7 bases. The sequence was collected from a man between 65 and 80 years old with acute or convalescent COVID-19. The CDR3 loop reads CASSSSRDSSYINYGYTF. CDR3 in DNA: TGTGCCAGCAGTTCTAGCCGGGACAGCTCCTATATTAACTATGGCTACACCTTC.